A single sample gave rise to the 29 T cell receptor beta chains below, sequenced in a study of T cell repertoires in cytomegalovirus infection. TCRdb fed the reads into MiXCR, producing one record per CDR3 protein. This repertoire shows a few hundred thousand distinct CDR3 sequences, approximately 26% found once; its top ten account for about 12%. Material: PBMCs. These receptors were taken from a human donor in good health (CMV status not recorded). Some clones in this sample may be carry-over from other donors' samples.

The gene calls are TRBV7-9 and TRBJ2-7; D remains ambiguous. CDR1 is SEHNR and CDR2 is FQNEAQ in the germline V gene (reference sequence). The CDR3 runs to 15 residues. Trimming cost V 1 base and J 1 base, with 11 bases left between them. The CDR3 here is CASSLDPRTSYEQYF. The CDR3 DNA sequence: TGTGCCAGCAGCTTAGATCCCAGGACGTCCTACGAGCAGTACTTC.

This clonotype was seen a few times. V is TRBV11-3 and J is TRBJ1-2; a possible D gene is TRBD1 (6 bases). Trimming shortened V by 4 bases and J by 8 bases, and 14 bases separated the two germline ends. The CDR3 contains 13 residues. Germline loops: CDR1 SGHNT, CDR2 YENEEA. The CDR3 nucleotides are TGTGCCAGCAGCTCCGGGACACTCGGGGGCTACACCTTC. Amino acid sequence: CASSSGTLGGYTF.

This clonotype occurred many times. The rearrangement uses TRBV7-8 and TRBJ2-2, with 10 bases identical to TRBD2. The CDR3 loop spans 15 amino acids. The ends lost 3 bases at V and 6 bases at J; junction bases unmatched: 4. Germline CDR1 is SGHVS and CDR2 is FQNEAQ. CDR3 sequence reads: CASSFRLAGAGELFF. For the CDR3, the DNA is TGTGCCAGCAGCTTTCGGCTAGCGGGAGCCGGGGAGCTGTTTTTT.

This clonotype was picked up a small number of times. The rearrangement joins TRBV7-9 to TRBJ2-1, with TRBD2 matching 7 bases. Per germline, CDR1 SEHNR and CDR2 FQNEAQ (reference sequence). The CDR3 is made up of 14 amino acids. V shed 3 bases and J 9 bases; nucleotides not matched to a gene: 8. The CDR3: CASSLRGLDSEQFF. The CDR3 nucleotides read TGTGCCAGCAGCTTGCGAGGACTAGATTCTGAGCAGTTCTTC.

V is TRBV18 and J is TRBJ2-7; 8 bases are a match to TRBD1. There are 13 residues in the CDR3. Trimming at V came to 3 bases and at J to 4 bases, leaving 2 bases not matched to a gene. Germline-derived CDR1 and CDR2 are KGHSH and LQKENI. The DNA of the CDR3 is TGTGCCAGCTCACCGACAGGGGAGTACGAGCAGTACGTC. Protein product: CASSPTGEYEQYV.

The chain recombines TRBV7-6 with TRBJ2-1, with unresolved D. CDR1 SGHVS and CDR2 FNYEAQ come from the germline V gene. Trimming left V 5 bases short and J 4 bases short, with 12 bases between. The CDR3 is 14 amino acids. CDR3 sequence (DNA): TGTGCCAGCAGCCCGAAGCTAGAATACAATGAGCAGTTCTTC. Its translation: CASSPKLEYNEQFF.

This clonotype was counted only a few times. This rearrangement joins TRBV29-1 to TRBJ1-1, with a weak D call TRBD1 (5 bases). This CDR3 comprises 13 residues. Germline V lookup: CDR1 SQVTM, CDR2 ANQGSEA. The V and J ends lost 5 bases and 5 bases respectively, with 15 bases between them. The CDR3 sequence: CSVQRGLETEAFF. Here the CDR3 DNA reads TGCAGCGTTCAACGGGGCCTGGAGACTGAAGCTTTCTTT.

The J gene is TRBJ1-1, the V gene TRBV29-1; D may be TRBD1 (5 bases). V was shortened by 8 bases and J by 0 bases, with 16 bases between the two germline ends. Germline assignment: CDR1 SQVTM and CDR2 ANQGSEA. The CDR3 extends over 14 amino acids. The CDR3 loop is CSTAGTSMNTEAFF. In nucleotides, the CDR3 is TGCAGCACCGCAGGGACGTCAATGAACACTGAAGCTTTCTTT. Combining the CDR3 with reference TRBV29-1 and TRBJ1-1 gives the whole variable domain SAVISQKPSRDICQRGTSLTIQCQVDSQVTMMFWYRQQPGQSLTLIATANQGSEATYESGFVIDKFPISRPNLTFSTLTVSNMSPEDSSIYLCSTAGTSMNTEAFFGQGTRLTVV.

This rearrangement joins TRBV9 to TRBJ2-2, with D perhaps matching TRBD1 or TRBD2 (7 bases each). Trimming removed 4 bases at V and 3 bases at J, with 19 bases between. Germline values: CDR1 SGDLS, CDR2 YYNGEE. CDR3 length: 17 amino acids. Here the CDR3 DNA reads TGTGCCAGCAGCTCCCAGGGGGGGGAGAGATACACCGGGGAGCTGTTTTTT. The encoded protein is CASSSQGGERYTGELFF.

Ten or more counts support this clonotype. This chain joins TRBV7-8 and TRBJ1-6; TRBD1 matches 7 bases. Trimming took 5 bases from V and 5 from J; bases not matched to a gene: 3. Germline V gives CDR1 SGHVS, CDR2 FQNEAQ. CDR3 size: 14 residues. CDR3 amino acids: CASSLGQNNSPLHF. DNA for the CDR3: TGTGCCAGCAGCCTGGGACAGAATAATTCACCCCTCCACTTT.

V usage is TRBV28 and J usage is TRBJ2-3, with D possibly being TRBD2 (5 bases). This CDR3 comprises 14 residues. Germline V CDR1 and CDR2: MDHEN, SYDVKM. V lost 6 bases, J lost 3 bases, and 13 bases lay in between. The CDR3 loop is CASRPAGETDTQYF. The CDR3 region has the DNA TGTGCCAGCAGACCCGCGGGCGAGACAGATACGCAGTATTTT.

This chain joins TRBV11-2 and TRBJ1-5; D is unclear. Trimming took off 4 bases at V and 14 bases at J, with 9 bases between the two ends. Germline V gene lookup returns CDR1 SGHAT and CDR2 FQNNGV. This CDR3 is built from 10 residues. CDR3 sequence: CASSSGDEHF. The CDR3 DNA reads TGTGCCAGCAGCTCCGGGGATGAGCATTTT.

The chain is built from TRBV7-9 and TRBJ2-7, with D possibly being TRBD1 or TRBD2 (6 bases each). CDR1 is SEHNR, CDR2 FQNEAQ, per germline (reference sequence). The V gene lost 5 bases and the J gene lost 1 base, with 15 bases spanning the gap. The CDR3 covers 15 residues. DNA of the CDR3: TGTGCCAGCAGCCCACGGGGGCGGGATTCCTACGAGCAGTACGTC. Protein sequence: CASSPRGRDSYEQYV.

The V call is TRBV28, the J call TRBJ1-3, with a tentative D call TRBD1 (5 bases). The germline V and J ends were trimmed by 3 bases and 8 bases, with 11 bases remaining between them. CDR1 and CDR2 (germline): MDHEN, SYDVKM. CDR3 length: 13 residues. CDR3 in DNA: TGTGCCAGCAGTTTGGGGAGACAGTACACCATATATTTT. Its translation: CASSLGRQYTIYF. The variable domain in full, with the rest retrieved from reference TRBV28 and TRBJ1-3, is DVKVTQSSRYLVKRTGEKVFLECVQDMDHENMFWYRQDPGLGLRLIYFSYDVKMKEKGDIPEGYSVSREKKERFSLILESASTNQTSMYLCASSLGRQYTIYFGEGSWLTVV.

V usage is TRBV10-3 and J usage is TRBJ2-3; unclear D gene. Looked up from germline, CDR1 is ENHRY and CDR2 is SYGVKD. The CDR3 consists of 13 residues. Deletions cut 6 bases from V and 1 base from J, with 8 bases between. The CDR3 DNA reads as TGTGCCATCAGAGACCCGGGCACAGATACGCAGTATTTT. Translation gives CAIRDPGTDTQYF.

This rearrangement joins TRBV10-2 to TRBJ1-5; D gene unclear. Trimming took 2 bases from V and 7 from J, leaving 12 bases between them. CDR3 length equals 14 residues. Germline V gene lookup returns CDR1 WSHSY and CDR2 SAAADI. DNA of the CDR3: TGCGCCAGCAGTGAGAACGGGCTCGGGCAGCCCCAGCATTTT. Translated: CASSENGLGQPQHF.

This clonotype came up many times. The chain combines TRBV7-3 with TRBJ2-2; maybe TRBD1 (5 bases). Germline V gene data show CDR1 as SGHTA and CDR2 as FQGTGA. With 2 bases removed from V and 0 bases from J, the gap between germline ends came to 10 bases. This CDR3 has 16 amino acids. Here the CDR3 reads CASSLWGRPNTGELFF. For the CDR3, the DNA is TGTGCCAGCAGCTTATGGGGCAGGCCGAACACCGGGGAGCTGTTTTTT.

This clonotype was seen a handful of times. The chain uses TRBV12-3 or TRBV12-4 and TRBJ1-2, with 7 bases lining up with TRBD1. The V segment lost 6 bases and the J segment 4 bases; nucleotides outside the gene matches: 14. The CDR3 loop spans 16 amino acids. The CDR3 loop reads CASSRMLTGVGYGYTF. The CDR3 nucleotides read TGTGCCAGCAGCCGTATGCTCACAGGGGTTGGCTATGGCTACACCTTC.

This clonotype has just a few counts. The V gene is TRBV6-2 or TRBV6-3, the J gene TRBJ2-3; 11 bases are a match to TRBD2. This CDR3 is built from 18 residues. The V gene end was trimmed by 6 bases and the J gene end by 0 bases; junction bases not matched to a gene: 11. The germline gives CDR1 MNHEY, CDR2 SVGEGT. The CDR3 sequence: CASSHPSGLAGSTDTQYF. DNA of the CDR3: TGTGCCAGCAGCCACCCCAGTGGACTAGCGGGTAGCACAGATACGCAGTATTTT.

The V gene is TRBV5-6, the J gene TRBJ2-3, with no clear D. V lost 4 bases, J lost 5 bases, and 8 bases lay in between. This CDR3 is built from 12 residues. Germline V gene data show CDR1 as SGHDT and CDR2 as YYEEEE. As DNA, the CDR3 is TGTGCCAGCAGCCTCCCCGAAGATACGCAGTATTTT. Amino acid sequence: CASSLPEDTQYF. Full variable domain (outside the CDR3, taken from reference TRBV5-6 and TRBJ2-3): DAGVTQSPTHLIKTRGQQVTLRCSPKSGHDTVSWYQQALGQGPQFIFQYYEEEERQRGNFPDRFSGHQFPNYSSELNVNALLLGDSALYLCASSLPEDTQYFGPGTRLTVL.

V and J are TRBV30 and TRBJ1-2, with 11 bases aligning to TRBD1. CDR1 is GTSNPN, CDR2 SVGIG, per germline (reference sequence). V shed 5 bases, J shed 3 bases, and the junction held 2 bases outside the gene matches. The CDR3 covers 13 residues. CDR3 bases: TGTGCCTGGGGGACAGGGGGATACTATGGCTACACCTTC. Encoded protein: CAWGTGGYYGYTF. Filled out from reference TRBV30 and TRBJ1-2, the complete variable domain reads SQTIHQWPATLVQPVGSPLSLECTVEGTSNPNLYWYRQAAGRGLQLLFYSVGIGQISSEVPQNLSASRPQDRQFILSSKKLLLSDSGFYLCAWGTGGYYGYTFGSGTRLTVV.

The sample holds a few counts of this clonotype. V gene TRBV7-2 combines with J gene TRBJ1-1; D is perhaps TRBD1 (6 bases). CDR3 length: 18 amino acids. The V end was cut by 1 base, the J end by 2 bases, with 20 bases between. CDR1 SGHTA and CDR2 FQGNSA come from the germline V gene. The CDR3 here is CASSLDHRVGRLNTEAFF. CDR3 DNA: TGTGCCAGCAGCTTAGATCACAGGGTTGGTCGGTTAAACACTGAAGCTTTCTTT. The full variable domain, rest sourced from reference TRBV7-2 and TRBJ1-1, is GAGVSQSPSNKVTEKGKDVELRCDPISGHTALYWYRQSLGQGLEFLIYFQGNSAPDKSGLPSDRFSAERTGGSVSTLTIQRTQQEDSAVYLCASSLDHRVGRLNTEAFFGQGTRLTVV.

This clonotype was recorded at least ten times. Written as DNA, the CDR3 is TGTGCCAGCAGCCCCCGCGGAGGAAGGTTTCACGAGCAGTACTTC. Translated: CASSPRGGRFHEQYF. The J gene is TRBJ2-7, the V gene TRBV7-2, with D perhaps TRBD2 (5 bases). This CDR3 region has 15 residues. Trimming removed 5 bases at V and 5 bases at J, with 19 bases between. Germline V gene sequence: CDR1 SGHTA, CDR2 FQGNSA.

With respect to this clonotype: This likely comes from a read error, as the CDR3 has no conserved phenylalanine or tryptophan at its end. The V call is TRBV10-3, the J call TRBJ2-3; no clear D gene. In germline, CDR1 is ENHRY, CDR2 SYGVKD. Trimming removed 0 bases from V and 2 bases from J, with 9 bases in between. The CDR3 is made up of 15 amino acids. DNA for the CDR3: TGTGCCATCAGTGAGTCGCCCCCCTCCACAGATACGCAGTATTCT. Its protein is CAISESPPSTDTQYS.

This clonotype was counted ten times or more. The chain couples TRBV7-2 to TRBJ1-5; D unclear. There are 14 residues in the CDR3. Germline-derived CDR1 and CDR2 are SGHTA and FQGNSA. Trimming removed 1 base from V and 2 bases from J, with 6 bases in between. This CDR3 is CASSLGVGNQPQHF. As DNA, the CDR3 is TGTGCCAGCAGCTTAGGGGTTGGCAATCAGCCCCAGCATTTT. Full variable domain (missing parts from reference TRBV7-2 and TRBJ1-5): GAGVSQSPSNKVTEKGKDVELRCDPISGHTALYWYRQSLGQGLEFLIYFQGNSAPDKSGLPSDRFSAERTGGSVSTLTIQRTQQEDSAVYLCASSLGVGNQPQHFGDGTRLSIL.

This rearrangement joins TRBV7-8 to TRBJ2-7; tentative D call: TRBD2 (5 bases). In germline, CDR1 is SGHVS, CDR2 FQNEAQ. The CDR3 contains 15 residues. Trimming removed 2 bases at V and 9 bases at J, with 20 bases between. The CDR3 here is CASSLQEGGWAGQYV. The CDR3 nucleotides are TGTGCCAGCAGCTTACAAGAGGGTGGTTGGGCGGGGCAGTACGTC.

This chain uses TRBV6-2 or TRBV6-3 with TRBJ2-2, with 10 bases identical to TRBD2. Unmatched junction bases numbered 21, after V lost 7 bases and J lost 4 bases. The germline V gene encodes CDR1 MNHEY and CDR2 SVGEGT. This CDR3 is built from 20 residues. This CDR3 is CASTPTPRLAGVGGTGELFF. Here the CDR3 DNA reads TGTGCCAGCACCCCCACTCCAAGACTAGCGGGCGTGGGGGGCACCGGGGAGCTGTTTTTT.

As to this clonotype: Being one base from a much bigger clone, this may be a read error. V is TRBV7-8 and J is TRBJ1-4; tentative D call: TRBD1 (6 bases). Germline V gives CDR1 SGHVS, CDR2 FQNEAQ. The V end was cut by 0 bases, the J end by 5 bases, with 25 bases between. The length of the CDR3 is 20 residues. The CDR3 nucleotides are TGTGCCAGCAGCTTAGCTCATAAGGGAGAGGGGGGTATTGGGAATGAAAAACTGTTTTTT. The encoded protein is CASSLAHKGEGGIGNEKLFF. The full variable domain, its missing parts supplied by reference TRBV7-8 and TRBJ1-4, is GAGVSQSPRYKVAKRGQDVALRCDPISGHVSLFWYQQALGQGPEFLTYFQNEAQLDKSGLPSDRFFAERPEGSVSTLKIQRTQQEDSAVYLCASSLAHKGEGGIGNEKLFFGSGTQLSVL.

This rearrangement joins TRBV6-1 to TRBJ2-7; 7 bases fit TRBD1. Germline V gene sequence: CDR1 MNHNS, CDR2 SASEGT. This CDR3 region has 14 residues. With 5 bases clipped from V and 0 bases from J, the junction kept 4 bases outside the gene matches. The CDR3 DNA sequence: TGTGCCAGCAGTCGGACAGGTGTCTCCTACGAGCAGTACTTC. Translation gives CASSRTGVSYEQYF.